These T cell receptor beta chains were read from a single sample in a study of PD-L1 blockade in urothelial cancer. The method was immunoSEQ multiplex PCR; TCRdb's version includes in-frame clones alone and lacks a portion of them. Of tens of thousands of clones detected, less than 95% appear once; the ten largest clones hold 5.5% to 8%. The source was PBMCs, collected around atezolizumab (anti-PD-L1) treatment. The receptors were sampled from a man in his 70s with urothelial cancer. The CDR3 runs from the conserved cysteine through the conserved F or W. D genes are given only for firm matches. Where a row states a size, it is once, few, many or the class of an expanded clone; other rows omit it.

d_call,v_call,j_call,clone_size,cdr3_aa
NA,TRBV5-1,TRBJ1-5,NA,CASSLSGGSNQPQHF
NA,TRBV27,TRBJ1-5,NA,CASSSGRGRDQPQHF
NA,TRBV5-1,TRBJ1-2,NA,CASSGGGGSYGYTF
NA,TRBV11-3,TRBJ2-5,NA,CASSFSVPGEQETQYF
TRBD1,TRBV15,TRBJ2-5,NA,CATTSRTGSGETQYF
NA,TRBV5-1,TRBJ1-2,NA,CASRLGGENGGYTF
NA,TRBV5-6,TRBJ2-5,NA,CASSFRPRGETQYF
TRBD1,TRBV29-1,TRBJ1-1,NA,CSVAGQGKTEAFF
TRBD2,TRBV5-5,TRBJ2-3,NA,CASSSGTSRTDTQYF
NA,TRBV19,TRBJ2-3,NA,CASSRGHPVATDTQYF
NA,TRBV19,TRBJ1-4,NA,CASSRRQTDEKLFF
NA,TRBV27,TRBJ1-4,NA,CASTLSSQGPWHSNEKLFF
TRBD2,TRBV6-1,TRBJ2-7,NA,CASSGWLAGPYEQYF
NA,TRBV2,TRBJ2-7,NA,CASSESRTYEQYF
TRBD2,TRBV10-3,TRBJ2-7,NA,CAISDTSGGSDEQYF
TRBD1,TRBV11-2,TRBJ2-2,NA,CASSSRQGSGELFF
NA,TRBV5-4,TRBJ2-5,once,CASSFNMQETQYF
TRBD2,TRBV19,TRBJ2-3,NA,CASMSGGRDTQYF
TRBD1,TRBV28,TRBJ1-1,NA,CASSSGQASGTEAFF
TRBD2,TRBV29-1,TRBJ2-7,NA,CSVTHYGTSLLGEQYF
TRBD2,TRBV4-2,TRBJ2-7,NA,CASSPGLAGLYEQYF
TRBD2,TRBV5-1,TRBJ2-5,NA,CASSWGTSGGKETQYF
NA,TRBV20-1,TRBJ1-2,once,CSATGIYGYTF
NA,TRBV6-5,TRBJ2-1,NA,CASSQDLARNEQFF
NA,TRBV6-1,TRBJ1-1,NA,CASTPRTIMNTEAFF
NA,TRBV5-4,TRBJ1-4,NA,CASSPGSRGKLFF
TRBD1,TRBV5-1,TRBJ2-1,NA,CASSLVARGKSNEQFF
TRBD2,TRBV11-1,TRBJ2-2,NA,CASSLASSGRFAGELFF
TRBD1,TRBV7-6,TRBJ2-7,NA,CASSLTQGANYEQYF
NA,TRBV5-1,TRBJ1-4,NA,CASSFGGEQEKLFF
TRBD2,TRBV5-4,TRBJ2-3,NA,CASSPAGGSFVDTQYF
NA,TRBV19,TRBJ1-1,NA,CASTRNTEAFF
NA,TRBV19,TRBJ1-5,NA,CASSIDAGVRVYSNQPQHF
TRBD1,TRBV28,TRBJ1-2,NA,CASSPGQARGYTF
NA,TRBV9,TRBJ2-1,NA,CASSHTQGFEQFF
TRBD2,TRBV7-3,TRBJ2-5,NA,CASSPLAAGRKTQYF
TRBD2,TRBV28,TRBJ2-3,NA,CASSSSGSGTDTQYF
NA,TRBV19,TRBJ1-1,NA,CASGGSWSTEAFF
NA,TRBV7-8,TRBJ1-5,NA,CASSSARRGRASDQPQHF
NA,TRBV19,TRBJ2-2,NA,CASVGDTGELFF
TRBD2,TRBV9,TRBJ2-2,NA,CASSGTRLAGGPSDTGELFF
TRBD1,TRBV15,TRBJ2-7,NA,CATSVPGTGGEQYF
NA,TRBV18,TRBJ1-2,NA,CASSPDQGNLNGYTF
NA,TRBV5-5,TRBJ1-3,NA,CASSLGGLAGNTIYF
TRBD2,TRBV5-1,TRBJ2-7,once,CASSPGGGERGFYEQYF
NA,TRBV29-1,TRBJ1-1,NA,CSVVKDTMNTEAFF
NA,TRBV2,TRBJ2-6,NA,CASSEGSGGANVLTF
TRBD1,TRBV28,TRBJ2-5,NA,CASSLGQRNQETQYF
NA,TRBV9,TRBJ2-3,NA,CASSVDGTSTDTQYF
NA,TRBV9,TRBJ2-2,NA,CASNKQGSSTGELFF
NA,TRBV28,TRBJ2-1,NA,CASSLGYEQFF